A single sample gave rise to the 32 T cell receptor beta chains below, sequenced in a study of T cell repertoires in cytomegalovirus infection. In TCRdb, the reads were re-called with MiXCR into one record per CDR3 protein. This sample carries roughly 320,000 distinct CDR3 sequences, 8% to 9.5% of them seen once, and the ten largest clones take around 4.1%. Specimen: PBMCs. The receptors come from a human donor in good health (CMV status not recorded). Some clones in this sample may be carry-over from other donors' samples.

This clonotype was picked up many times. The rearrangement links TRBV12-3 or TRBV12-4 to TRBJ1-2, with TRBD1 identical over 9 bases. The ends lost 5 bases at V and 7 bases at J; junction bases unmatched: 5. CDR3 length: 13 residues. The DNA of the CDR3 is TGTGCCAGCAGTCCGGGACAGGGAAGTGGCTACACCTTC. Its translation is CASSPGQGSGYTF.

CDR3 nucleotide sequence: TGTGCCAGTAGTATAGTTGCGGGATGGGTAAATGAGCAGTTCTTC. It yields the protein CASSIVAGWVNEQFF. The rearrangement joins TRBV19 to TRBJ2-1, with a tentative D call TRBD2 (6 bases). V lost 1 base and J lost 7, with 14 bases in between. Germline V gene data show CDR1 as LNHDA and CDR2 as SQIVND (reference sequence). This CDR3 comprises 15 residues.

The genes are TRBV12-3 or TRBV12-4 and TRBJ2-3, with D possibly being TRBD1 (5 bases). Trimming shortened V by 4 bases and J by 0 bases, and 14 bases separated the two germline ends. The CDR3 totals 16 residues. The CDR3: CASSSAPQGSTDTQYF. The CDR3, as DNA: TGTGCCAGCAGTTCCGCCCCGCAGGGCAGCACAGATACGCAGTATTTT.

The chain's CDR3 is CSAASGDGNTIYF. In DNA, the CDR3 is TGCAGTGCCGCGAGTGGGGACGGAAACACCATATATTTT. The chain is built from TRBV20-1 and TRBJ1-3; D may be TRBD1 (5 bases). V lost 6 bases to trimming and J lost 4 bases, with 13 bases between them. In germline, CDR1 is DFQATT, CDR2 SNEGSKA (reference sequence). This CDR3 is built from 13 residues.

This clonotype was observed a handful of times. The chain is built from TRBV6-6 and TRBJ2-5, with 7 positions matching TRBD2. V dropped 0 bases and J dropped 5; count of bases not matched to a gene: 9. Per germline, CDR1 MNHNY and CDR2 SVGAGI (reference sequence). This CDR3 has 16 amino acids. The CDR3: CASSYSWTSMDETQYF. The CDR3, as DNA: TGTGCCAGCAGTTACTCCTGGACTAGTATGGATGAGACCCAGTACTTC.

DNA for the CDR3: TGTGCCAGCAGCTTTAGCGGGGTTCTCCTCGAGCAGTACTTC. As protein: CASSFSGVLLEQYF. The chain joins TRBV7-9 to TRBJ2-7; 8 bases align to TRBD2. V lost 3 bases to trimming and J lost 6 bases; unmatched junction nucleotides: 7. In germline, CDR1 is SEHNR, CDR2 FQNEAQ (reference sequence). The CDR3 totals 14 residues.

The rearrangement links TRBV5-6 to TRBJ1-1, with unresolved D. From germline, CDR1 is SGHDT and CDR2 YYEEEE. CDR3 length: 16 amino acids. Deletions cut 5 bases from V and 0 bases from J, with 17 bases between. The CDR3 DNA sequence: TGTGCCAGCAGTCACGGGCGCAAACTCATGAACACTGAAGCTTTCTTT. Residues: CASSHGRKLMNTEAFF.

The chain joins TRBV6-2 or TRBV6-3 to TRBJ2-7, with 12 nucleotides matching TRBD2. The CDR3 runs 16 residues. J was trimmed by 0 bases and V by 4 bases; bases with no gene match: 4. CDR1 and CDR2 from the germline V gene are MNHEY and SVGEGT. This CDR3 is CASSSTGLAGSYEQYF. DNA of the CDR3: TGTGCCAGCAGTTCCACGGGACTAGCGGGCTCCTACGAGCAGTACTTC.

This clonotype was picked up many times. The V call is TRBV7-9, the J call TRBJ2-1; TRBD1 might be the D (7 bases). The length of the CDR3 is 16 residues. In germline, CDR1 is SEHNR, CDR2 FQNEAQ (reference sequence). V lost 5 bases and J 2 bases, leaving 16 bases between the germline ends. The CDR3 reads CASSQGRDRPYNEQFF. In DNA, the CDR3 is TGTGCCAGCAGCCAAGGGCGGGACAGACCCTACAATGAGCAGTTCTTC.

This clonotype was observed a few times. The V and J genes are TRBV19 and TRBJ1-2; the D gene is possibly TRBD1 (5 bases). Trimming stripped 3 bases from V and 6 bases from J, with 11 bases between. This CDR3 comprises 13 residues. The germline V gene encodes CDR1 LNHDA and CDR2 SQIVND (reference sequence). DNA for the CDR3: TGTGCCAGTAGTATGGGACGCGCGGATGGCTACACCTTC. It codes for CASSMGRADGYTF.

The sample holds many counts of this clonotype. The V and J genes are TRBV7-2 and TRBJ2-7; 9 bases align to TRBD2. With 0 bases clipped from V and 3 bases from J, the junction kept 6 bases outside the gene matches. This CDR3 is 16 amino acids long. Germline CDR1 SGHTA, CDR2 FQGNSA. The CDR3 DNA sequence: TGTGCCAGCAGCTTAGCCCGACTAGCGGAAGTCTACGAGCAGTACTTC. Residues: CASSLARLAEVYEQYF.

This clonotype was detected ten times or more. This chain connects TRBV28 to TRBJ2-7; the D gene is possibly TRBD1 (6 bases). V gave up 6 bases and J gave up 3 bases, with 15 bases separating them. CDR1 and CDR2 from the germline V gene are MDHEN and SYDVKM. This CDR3 region has 14 residues. The CDR3 bases are TGTGCCAGCAGACCACGGGACAACAACTACGAGCAGTACTTC. It yields the protein CASRPRDNNYEQYF.

This clonotype came up many times. The chain has TRBV7-2 and TRBJ2-7; D is ambiguous. Germline V gene sequence: CDR1 SGHTA, CDR2 FQGNSA. This CDR3 is 16 amino acids long. The V end lost 2 bases, the J end lost 4 bases, and 18 bases lay between the germline ends. CDR3 nucleotides: TGTGCCAGCAGCTTAAAGGCGCTAGGGCAGTTGTACGAGCAGTACTTC. Protein: CASSLKALGQLYEQYF.

The J gene is TRBJ2-3, the V gene TRBV18; 8 bases map to TRBD2. Germline V CDR1 and CDR2: KGHSH, LQKENI. The CDR3 sequence is 14 residues long. Trimming cost V 4 bases and J 3 bases; bases outside gene matches: 3. The DNA for the CDR3 is TGTGCCAGCTCACTAAGCGGGAGAACAGATACGCAGTATTTT. This encodes CASSLSGRTDTQYF.

This clonotype was counted at least ten times. This chain links TRBV2 with TRBJ1-6, with TRBD1 as a possible D gene (5 bases). In germline, CDR1 is SNHLY, CDR2 FYNNEI. V was trimmed by 3 bases and J by 8 bases, leaving 14 bases between them. CDR3 length equals 15 residues. The CDR3 sequence is CASSEADIVYSPLHF. The CDR3 DNA reads TGTGCCAGCAGTGAGGCGGACATAGTCTATTCACCCCTCCACTTT.

CDR3 bases: TGCAGTGCCCACCCCCCCGCAGGGCCCCAAGAGACCCAGTACTTC. Translation gives CSAHPPAGPQETQYF. V gene TRBV20-1 combines with J gene TRBJ2-5, with D possibly TRBD1 on 5 matching bases. Trimming removed 6 bases at V and 1 base at J, with 18 bases between. Germline V CDR1 and CDR2: DFQATT, SNEGSKA (reference sequence). The CDR3 has 15 amino acids.

This clonotype was found a few times. The rearrangement joins TRBV20-1 to TRBJ1-6, with 8 bases identical to TRBD1. The CDR3 is 13 amino acids. Per germline, CDR1 DFQATT and CDR2 SNEGSKA (reference sequence). With V trimmed by 6 bases and J by 5 bases, 3 bases remained unmatched. For the CDR3, the DNA is TGCAGTGCCCAGGGACAGGATAATTCACCCCTCCACTTT. This codes for CSAQGQDNSPLHF.

This clonotype has just a few counts. The gene calls are TRBV27 and TRBJ1-5; maybe TRBD1 (5 bases). Germline lookup yields CDR1 MNHEY and CDR2 SMNVEV (reference sequence). This CDR3 has 18 residues. Between the trimmed V and J ends, which lost 2 bases and 3 bases, there was a span of 20 bases. The CDR3 loop reads CASSLRGWWQGTNQPQHF. The CDR3, as DNA: TGTGCCAGCAGTTTAAGGGGTTGGTGGCAGGGAACCAATCAGCCCCAGCATTTT.

As to this clonotype: The junction shows a germline mismatch at one end, possibly a read error. The rearrangement links TRBV11-2 to TRBJ2-2; 8 bases agree with TRBD1. Germline V gives CDR1 SGHAT, CDR2 FQNNGV. CDR3 length: 13 residues. CDR3 residues: CAGQGRRTGALFF. The CDR3, as DNA: TGTGCCGGACAGGGTAGAAGAACCGGGGCGCTGTTTTTT. Filled out from reference TRBV11-2 and TRBJ2-2, the complete variable domain reads EAGVAQSPRYKIIEKRQSVAFWCNPISGHATLYWYQQILGQGPKLLIQFQNNGVVDDSQLPKDRFSAERLKGVDSTLKIQPAKLEDSAVYLCAGQGRRTGALFFGEGSRLTVL.

At least ten counts were recorded for this clonotype. The chain couples TRBV6-1 to TRBJ2-5; the D is unclear. CDR1 MNHNS and CDR2 SASEGT come from the germline V gene. This CDR3 region has 12 residues. Deletions cut 3 bases from V and 5 bases from J, with 7 bases between. CDR3 bases: TGTGCCAGCAGTGATTATGGGGAGACCCAGTACTTC. It is translated as CASSDYGETQYF.

The chain recombines TRBV6-8 with TRBJ2-7; D ambiguous. This CDR3 contains 14 residues. Germline CDR1 reads MNHGY; CDR2 reads SAAAGT. The V end lost 5 bases, the J end lost 2 bases, and 13 bases lay between the germline ends. CDR3 amino acids: CASSLETSPYEQYF. In DNA form, the CDR3 reads TGTGCCAGCAGTCTTGAGACATCCCCCTACGAGCAGTACTTC.

The table lists this clonotype with a few counts. The J gene is TRBJ2-1, the V gene TRBV20-1; 9 bases are shared with TRBD1. With V trimmed by 0 bases and J by 5 bases, 8 bases remained unmatched. The CDR3 has 16 amino acids. Germline CDR1 and CDR2: DFQATT and SNEGSKA (reference sequence). Here the CDR3 reads CSARDIGQGRNNEQFF. DNA of the CDR3: TGCAGTGCTAGAGATATTGGACAGGGGCGTAACAATGAGCAGTTCTTC.

This clonotype was recorded many times. The chain's CDR3 is CAISDRGGPQETQYF. CDR3 bases: TGTGCCATCAGTGATCGCGGGGGGCCCCAAGAGACCCAGTACTTC. This sequence joins TRBV10-3 and TRBJ2-5, with 8 bases identical to TRBD2. The germline V gene encodes CDR1 ENHRY and CDR2 SYGVKD. The CDR3 loop spans 15 amino acids. J was trimmed by 1 base and V by 3 bases; bases with no gene match: 4.

The chain has TRBV5-6 and TRBJ1-5; a possible D gene is TRBD1 (6 bases). CDR3 length equals 17 residues. V dropped 1 base and J dropped 2 bases, with 16 bases sitting between them. Germline assignment: CDR1 SGHDT and CDR2 YYEEEE. DNA for the CDR3: TGTGCCAGCAGCTTGAGATCACAGGGAGGAGGCAATCAGCCCCAGCATTTT. Its translation is CASSLRSQGGGNQPQHF.

This clonotype has just a few counts. V usage is TRBV27 and J usage is TRBJ1-4; a possible D gene is TRBD1 (6 bases). Germline V CDR1 and CDR2: MNHEY, SMNVEV (reference sequence). This CDR3 region has 14 residues. Trimming removed 8 bases at V and 8 bases at J, with 18 bases between. This CDR3 reads CASRTGGAREKLFF. CDR3 sequence (DNA): TGTGCCAGCCGCACGGGGGGGGCTCGGGAAAAACTGTTTTTT. The whole variable domain, filled in from reference TRBV27 and TRBJ1-4, reads EAQVTQNPRYLITVTGKKLTVTCSQNMNHEYMSWYRQDPGLGLRQIYYSMNVEVTDKGDVPEGYKVSRKEKRNFPLILESPSPNQTSLYFCASRTGGAREKLFFGSGTQLSVL.

This chain joins TRBV28 and TRBJ2-7; 9 nucleotides agree with TRBD2. The germline V gene has CDR1 MDHEN and CDR2 SYDVKM. The V gene end was trimmed by 6 bases and the J gene end by 3 bases; junction bases not matched to a gene: 9. The CDR3 covers 15 residues. The CDR3 sequence: CASSLGAGGGYEQYF. Here the CDR3 DNA reads TGTGCCAGCAGCCTAGGTGCGGGGGGGGGCTACGAGCAGTACTTC. Together with reference TRBV28 and TRBJ2-7, the CDR3 gives the full variable domain: DVKVTQSSRYLVKRTGEKVFLECVQDMDHENMFWYRQDPGLGLRLIYFSYDVKMKEKGDIPEGYSVSREKKERFSLILESASTNQTSMYLCASSLGAGGGYEQYFGPGTRLTVT.

This clonotype has only a few counts. The gene calls are TRBV27 and TRBJ2-1, with D perhaps TRBD1 or TRBD2 (6 bases each). The CDR3 runs 14 residues. The V gene lost 6 bases and the J gene lost 7 bases, with 16 bases spanning the gap. Germline V gene data show CDR1 as MNHEY and CDR2 as SMNVEV (reference sequence). CDR3 DNA sequence: TGTGCCAGCAGCGCAGAGCGGAGGGGGAATGAGCAGTTCTTC. This gives the protein CASSAERRGNEQFF.

This clonotype was found a few times. This chain joins TRBV5-6 and TRBJ1-1; perhaps TRBD1 as D (6 bases). Trimming left V 5 bases short and J 0 bases short, with 17 bases between. Per the germline V gene, CDR1 is SGHDT and CDR2 is YYEEEE. The CDR3 length is 16 residues. DNA of the CDR3: TGTGCCAGCAGTTTCGGGACACACTATTTGAACACTGAAGCTTTCTTT. It is translated as CASSFGTHYLNTEAFF.

In its sample, this clonotype was seen a few times. The V and J genes are TRBV4-3 and TRBJ2-5, with D perhaps matching TRBD1 (5 bases). V was shortened by 1 base and J by 5 bases, with 20 bases between the two germline ends. The CDR3 covers 17 residues. Germline assignment: CDR1 LGHNA and CDR2 YSLEER. The CDR3 loop reads CASSQGSGRPLLETQYF. The CDR3, as DNA: TGCGCCAGCAGCCAAGGGTCAGGGCGGCCGTTGTTGGAGACCCAGTACTTC.

V is TRBV7-6 and J is TRBJ2-1; 9 bases are a match to TRBD2. V lost 6 bases and J lost 6; bases outside the gene matches: 6. The CDR3 runs to 14 residues. Germline loops: CDR1 SGHVS, CDR2 FNYEAQ. CDR3 protein: CASRHSGSGNEQFF. CDR3 coding DNA: TGTGCCAGCAGACATAGCGGGAGTGGCAATGAGCAGTTCTTC. Full variable domain (remainder filled in from reference TRBV7-6 and TRBJ2-1): GAGVSQSPRYKVTKRGQDVALRCDPISGHVSLYWYRQALGQGPEFLTYFNYEAQQDKSGLPNDRFSAERPEGSISTLTIQRTEQRDSAMYRCASRHSGSGNEQFFGPGTRLTVL.

Ten or more counts support this clonotype. V and J are TRBV7-9 and TRBJ1-5; D is undetermined. This CDR3 is 14 amino acids long. Per the germline V gene, CDR1 is SEHNR and CDR2 is FQNEAQ (reference sequence). Trimming took 1 base from V and 2 from J, leaving 6 bases between them. Here the CDR3 DNA reads TGTGCCAGCAGCTTAGAAGGAGGCAATCAGCCCCAGCATTTT. Protein product: CASSLEGGNQPQHF.

This clonotype showed up just a few times. This chain uses TRBV7-3 with TRBJ2-1; no clear D. Germline CDR1 and CDR2: SGHTA and FQGTGA. V shed 5 bases and J shed 5 bases, with 10 bases lying between them. The CDR3 runs 13 residues. The CDR3 loop reads CASSTRTNNEQFF. CDR3 nucleotides: TGTGCCAGCAGCACCCGCACCAACAATGAGCAGTTCTTC.